A selection of T cell receptor beta chains follows, all from one sample in a study of identical twins. TCRdb re-analysed the 5' RACE reads in MiXCR, keeping a single row per CDR3 protein. The table shows just under 650,000 distinct CDR3 sequences, with roughly 6.6% occurring only once. These same records also appear under a second study, on yellow fever vaccine responses in identical twins.

Source material: PBMCs. These receptors originate from a woman in her late teens or twenties in good health. The CDR3 runs from the conserved cysteine through the conserved F or W. D genes are given only for firm matches. Size is stated for part of the rows, as once, few or many counts, or as a class when the clone is expanded.

D gene,V gene,J gene,clone size,CDR3 protein,CDR3 DNA
TRBD1,TRBV7-9,TRBJ2-7,-,CASSSQGTGYEQYF,TGTGCCAGCAGCTCACAGGGGACAGGGTACGAGCAGTACTTC
-,TRBV18,TRBJ1-1,-,CASSPERGMNTEAFF,TGTGCCAGCTCACCTGAAAGGGGGATGAACACTGAAGCTTTCTTT
-,TRBV12-3/TRBV12-4,TRBJ2-3,-,CASNPTKTSTDTQYF,TGTGCCAGCAATCCGACCAAGACTAGCACAGATACGCAGTATTTT
-,TRBV15,TRBJ1-2,many,CATSRDPSTGYGYTF,TGTGCCACCAGCAGAGACCCCTCGACAGGCTATGGCTACACCTTC
TRBD2,TRBV5-1,TRBJ2-1,-,CASSGPGLAGDNEQFF,TGCGCCAGCAGCGGACCGGGACTAGCGGGAGACAATGAGCAGTTCTTC
-,TRBV29-1,TRBJ2-1,many,CSVAPGTLYNEQFF,TGCAGCGTCGCCCCCGGGACACTCTACAATGAGCAGTTCTTC
TRBD2,TRBV10-3,TRBJ2-1,many,CAISERLAGGPLNEQFF,TGTGCCATCAGTGAGAGACTAGCGGGAGGGCCTTTAAATGAGCAGTTCTTC
TRBD2,TRBV5-5,TRBJ2-2,many,CASSLLAGGNTGELFF,TGTGCCAGCAGCTTACTAGCGGGAGGTAACACCGGGGAGCTGTTTTTT
-,TRBV20-1,TRBJ1-1,few,CSARDPRDLVTEAFF,TGCAGTGCTAGAGACCCGCGGGATCTGGTCACTGAAGCTTTCTTT
-,TRBV6-1,TRBJ2-3,many,CASSLQGPDTQYF,TGTGCCAGCAGCCTCCAGGGTCCAGATACGCAGTATTTT
TRBD1,TRBV28,TRBJ2-2,few,CASSLTGLVNTGELFF,TGTGCCAGCAGTCTGACAGGGCTTGTGAACACCGGGGAGCTGTTTTTT
-,TRBV28,TRBJ1-1,few,CASIAPGQMNTEAFF,TGTGCCAGCATAGCTCCGGGGCAGATGAACACTGAAGCTTTCTTT
TRBD2,TRBV7-3,TRBJ2-1,-,CASSSGLAGGPLNEQFF,TGTGCCAGCAGCTCGGGACTAGCGGGAGGGCCTTTAAATGAGCAGTTCTTC
TRBD1,TRBV12-3/TRBV12-4,TRBJ1-5,many,CASSGQGSGQPQHF,TGTGCCAGCAGTGGACAGGGGAGCGGTCAGCCCCAGCATTTT
TRBD1,TRBV3-1,TRBJ1-1,many,CASSPKWDRPIRF,TGTGCCAGCAGCCCAAAGTGGGACAGACCCATACGCTTT
-,TRBV18,TRBJ2-6,many,CASSILERGANVLTF,TGTGCCAGCTCAATCCTCGAGCGGGGGGCCAACGTCCTGACTTTC
-,TRBV4-1,TRBJ2-1,-,CASSQDGQRAYNEQFF,TGCGCCAGCAGCCAAGACGGTCAGCGGGCCTACAATGAGCAGTTCTTC
-,TRBV6-2/TRBV6-3,TRBJ2-1,-,CASSYTGYSYNEQFF,TGTGCCAGCAGCTATACAGGGTACTCCTACAATGAGCAGTTCTTC
TRBD2,TRBV6-1,TRBJ2-5,few,CASSRVRREQETQYF,TGTGCCAGCAGCCGCGTGAGGCGGGAGCAAGAGACCCAGTACTTC
-,TRBV6-1,TRBJ2-3,-,CASSGHSSTDTQYF,TGTGCCAGCAGTGGACACTCTAGCACAGATACGCAGTATTTT
-,TRBV18,TRBJ2-2,few,CASSRQQVLTGELFF,TGTGCCAGCTCACGGCAACAGGTTCTCACCGGGGAGCTGTTTTTT
-,TRBV21-1,TRBJ2-1,many,CASSPGLASNEQFF,TGTGCCAGCAGTCCGGGACTAGCGAGCAATGAGCAGTTCTTC
TRBD1,TRBV10-3,TRBJ1-1,many,CAMSSGTGGFNTEAFF,TGTGCCATGAGCAGCGGGACAGGGGGGTTCAACACTGAAGCTTTCTTT
TRBD2,TRBV18,TRBJ2-2,-,CASSPALAGSNTGELFF,TGTGCCAGCTCACCCGCACTAGCGGGCTCGAACACCGGGGAGCTGTTTTTT
-,TRBV6-1,TRBJ1-3,-,CATASGFSGNTIYF,TGTGCCACCGCCTCGGGTTTCTCTGGAAACACCATATATTTT
-,TRBV20-1,TRBJ2-2,few,CSARFAKNTGELFF,TGCAGTGCTAGGTTTGCGAAGAACACCGGGGAGCTGTTTTTT
-,TRBV21-1,TRBJ2-1,many,CASSKSVRYSYNEQFF,TGTGCCAGCAGCAAATCGGTTAGGTACTCCTACAATGAGCAGTTCTTC
-,TRBV7-6,TRBJ2-1,few,CASSLGNSYNEQFF,TGTGCCAGCAGCTTAGGAAACTCCTACAATGAGCAGTTCTTC
-,TRBV3-1,TRBJ2-1,many,CASSQGAQRGQFF,TGTGCCAGCAGCCAAGGAGCGCAAAGGGGGCAGTTCTTC
-,TRBV20-1,TRBJ2-3,-,CSARGSTGGTQYF,TGCAGTGCTAGAGGCTCGACCGGGGGTACGCAGTATTTT
-,TRBV9,TRBJ2-1,-,CASSGHYSSYNEQFF,TGTGCCAGCAGCGGACACTACAGCTCCTACAATGAGCAGTTCTTC
-,TRBV2,TRBJ1-1,many,CASSQDSVGGTEAFF,TGTGCCAGCAGTCAGGACAGTGTAGGAGGCACTGAAGCTTTCTTT
TRBD2,TRBV12-3/TRBV12-4,TRBJ2-5,-,CASSFVLAGGQETQYF,TGTGCCAGCAGTTTTGTTTTAGCGGGGGGCCAAGAGACCCAGTACTTC
-,TRBV4-1,TRBJ2-7,few,CASSRGEQGSRQYF,TGCGCCAGCAGCCGGGGGGAACAAGGGTCTAGGCAGTACTTC
TRBD2,TRBV4-1,TRBJ2-1,many,CASSQGLAGVGVFDEQFF,TGCGCCAGCAGCCAAGGCCTAGCGGGAGTAGGGGTTTTCGATGAGCAGTTCTTC
-,TRBV2,TRBJ1-5,many,CAMTGLHGNQPQHF,TGTGCCATGACAGGCCTTCATGGCAATCAGCCCCAGCATTTT
-,TRBV24-1,TRBJ1-2,-,CATSPGPKGYGYTF,TGTGCCACCAGTCCAGGGCCCAAAGGCTATGGCTACACCTTC
-,TRBV5-1,TRBJ2-5,-,CASSALALETQYF,TGCGCCAGCAGCGCACTAGCCTTGGAGACCCAGTACTTC
TRBD1,TRBV7-2,TRBJ1-2,-,CASSQQGAYGYTF,TGTGCCAGCAGCCAACAGGGGGCCTATGGCTACACCTTC
-,TRBV20-1,TRBJ1-2,-,CSARDRDRAYGYTF,TGCAGTGCTAGAGATAGAGACAGAGCCTATGGCTACACCTTC
-,TRBV6-1,TRBJ2-4,few,CASSSDNKNIQYF,TGTGCCAGCAGCTCGGACAACAAAAACATTCAGTACTTC
-,TRBV14,TRBJ1-1,-,CPPGTEAFF,TGTCCCCCGGGGACTGAAGCTTTCTTT
-,TRBV7-2,TRBJ2-2,-,CASSLGWLALTTGELFF,TGTGCCAGCAGCTTAGGATGGTTAGCGCTTACCACCGGGGAGCTGTTTTTT
-,TRBV20-1,TRBJ2-3,-,CSASVYRERPTDTQYF,TGCAGTGCTAGTGTGTACAGGGAAAGGCCGACAGATACGCAGTATTTT
-,TRBV18,TRBJ2-1,many,CASSPGLVSYNEQFF,TGTGCCAGCTCACCAGGACTTGTATCCTACAATGAGCAGTTCTTC
-,TRBV12-3/TRBV12-4,TRBJ2-1,many,CASSAFGGHNEQFF,TGTGCCAGCAGTGCCTTTGGGGGCCACAATGAGCAGTTCTTC
-,TRBV12-3/TRBV12-4,TRBJ2-3,few,CASSLGQRRTDTQYF,TGTGCCAGCAGTTTGGGCCAGCGCCGCACAGATACGCAGTATTTT
-,TRBV27,TRBJ2-7,-,CASSWPREKQYF,TGTGCCAGCAGTTGGCCCCGGGAGAAGCAGTACTTC